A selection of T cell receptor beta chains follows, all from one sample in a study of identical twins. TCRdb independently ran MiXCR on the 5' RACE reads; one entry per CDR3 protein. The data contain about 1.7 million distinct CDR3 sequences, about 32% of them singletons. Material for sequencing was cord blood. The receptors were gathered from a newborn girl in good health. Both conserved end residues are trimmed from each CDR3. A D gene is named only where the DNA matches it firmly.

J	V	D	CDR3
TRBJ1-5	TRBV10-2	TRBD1	ASQGQGARGNQPQH
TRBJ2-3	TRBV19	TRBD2	AVRGGFPTDTQY
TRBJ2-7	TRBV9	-	ASSPPTSSNRQSEQY
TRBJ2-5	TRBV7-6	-	ASRLRGWQETQY
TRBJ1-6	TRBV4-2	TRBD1	ASSQAGDRNSPLH
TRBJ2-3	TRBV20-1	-	SAQKAISTDTQY
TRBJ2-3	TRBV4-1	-	ASSQALPDTQY
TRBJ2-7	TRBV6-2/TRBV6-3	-	ASSYGPYSSYEQY
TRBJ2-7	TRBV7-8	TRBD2	ASSLFPSGGLSYEQY
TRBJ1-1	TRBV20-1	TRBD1	SARDLKTGREAF
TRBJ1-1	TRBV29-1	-	SVERGAPEAF
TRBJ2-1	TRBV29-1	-	SVEGGVHNEQF
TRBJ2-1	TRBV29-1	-	SVIRQAFYNEQF
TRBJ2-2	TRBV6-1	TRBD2	AAGLAGGNTGELF
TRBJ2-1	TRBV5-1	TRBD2	ASSLETGKAGGPNNEQF
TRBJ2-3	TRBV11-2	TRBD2	ASSWLAGDLAQY
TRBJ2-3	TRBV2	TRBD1	ASSAGQGWTDTQY
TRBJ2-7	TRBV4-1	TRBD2	ASSQDPAGVFCEQY
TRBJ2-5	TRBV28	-	ASSSPGVIQY
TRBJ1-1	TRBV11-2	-	ASSLGRGRSNTEAF
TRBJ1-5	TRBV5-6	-	ASSLGQDSNQPQH
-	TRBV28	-	ASSLNHRDEQY
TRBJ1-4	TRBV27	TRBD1	ASKFGRQGRNEKLF
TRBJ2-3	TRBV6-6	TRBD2	ASIAGGLSSTDTQY
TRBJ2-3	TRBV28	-	ASSLFYADTQY
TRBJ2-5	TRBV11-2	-	ASSLVTGPQETQY
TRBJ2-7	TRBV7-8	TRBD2	ASSLAGTSSSYEQY
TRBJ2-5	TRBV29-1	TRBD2	SAHSGSVLTNEQY
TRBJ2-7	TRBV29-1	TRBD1	SVRTGRIYEQY
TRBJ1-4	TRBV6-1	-	ASSVGLENEKLF
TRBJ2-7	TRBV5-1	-	ASSLLSKDEQY
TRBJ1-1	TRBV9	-	ASSVPTGPTEAF
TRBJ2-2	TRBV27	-	ASSLSAGIGELF
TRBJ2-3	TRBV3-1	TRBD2	ASSQDSTSGADTQY
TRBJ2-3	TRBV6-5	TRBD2	ASSLTSGWPDTQY
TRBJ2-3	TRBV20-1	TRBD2	SARDLWTSGRGTQY
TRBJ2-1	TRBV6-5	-	ASSYSRGDYNEQF
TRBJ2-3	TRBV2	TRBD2	ASSNAGTSGTDTQY
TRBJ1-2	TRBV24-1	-	ATSDDIGAGGVYGYT
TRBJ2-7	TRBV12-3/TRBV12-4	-	ASSLGGSGYYNEQY
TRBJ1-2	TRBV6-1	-	ASGLGPINYGYT
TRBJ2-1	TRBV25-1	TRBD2	ASSDGSGNEQF
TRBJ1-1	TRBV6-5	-	ASSPAQRLKAF
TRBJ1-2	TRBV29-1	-	SVGRGTDRDGYT
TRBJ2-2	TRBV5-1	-	ASSSGQNTGVLF
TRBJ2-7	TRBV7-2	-	ASSTRLQSSYEQY
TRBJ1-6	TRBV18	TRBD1	ASSRDSNNSPLH
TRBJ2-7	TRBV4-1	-	ASRRLASSYEQY
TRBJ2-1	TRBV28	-	ASSPRREPYNEQF
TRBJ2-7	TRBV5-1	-	ASSLVSLVGNRTYEQY
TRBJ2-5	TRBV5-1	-	ASSLGVSQETQY
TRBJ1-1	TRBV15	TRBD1	ATSSLGTATEAF
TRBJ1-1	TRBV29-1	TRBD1	SGGTGGVTEAF
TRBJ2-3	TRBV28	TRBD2	ASRIPLTSGRAADTQY
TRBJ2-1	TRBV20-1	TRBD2	SAITGTSGVYEQF
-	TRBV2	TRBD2	ASSLMTSLPYEQY
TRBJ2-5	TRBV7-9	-	ASSPPSQETQY
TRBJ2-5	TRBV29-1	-	SVSLAAGETQY
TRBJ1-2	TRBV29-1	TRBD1	SVGQDRGLYGYT